Listed here are 3 T cell receptor beta chains from one sample, sequenced in a study of blood T cells in healthy people across ages. A second PCR of roughly 7 to 11 cycles used a sample-barcoded 5' primer and a J-beta primer mix. One entry per CDR3 protein results from TCRdb running MiXCR on the 5' RACE reads. The repertoire holds about 1.1 million distinct CDR3 sequences, with around two fifths as singletons. Sequencing was done on a sample of blood. The receptors originated from a man aged 18-30 years in good health.

The CDR3 loop is CASSSTAGSDTQYF. The CDR3 nucleotides are TGTGCCAGCAGCTCCACGGCGGGGTCAGATACGCAGTATTTT. The V and J genes are TRBV7-8 and TRBJ2-3; TRBD2 might be the D (6 bases). V was trimmed by 4 bases and J by 4 bases, leaving 12 bases between them. This CDR3 comprises 14 residues. Germline CDR1 is SGHVS and CDR2 is FQNEAQ.

The chain combines TRBV3-1 with TRBJ1-2; no reliable D call. The length of the CDR3 is 15 residues. With 0 bases removed from V and 8 bases from J, the gap between germline ends came to 16 bases. Germline V lookup: CDR1 LGHDT, CDR2 YNNKEL (reference sequence). DNA of the CDR3: TGTGCCAGCAGCCAAGATATCGGTCGGTATGGCGGCTACACCTTC. This gives the protein CASSQDIGRYGGYTF.

The chain's CDR3 is CASSYSIEGAIETQYF. The CDR3 nucleotides read TGTGCCAGCAGTTACTCTATTGAGGGGGCCATAGAGACCCAGTACTTC. This chain connects TRBV6-6 to TRBJ2-5; 7 bases match TRBD1. The CDR3 length is 16 residues. CDR1 and CDR2 from the germline V gene are MNHNY and SVGAGI (reference sequence). With 0 bases clipped from V and 4 bases from J, the junction kept 8 bases outside the gene matches.